This TCR beta chain was profiled in a study of cytomegalovirus exposure and HLA in healthy donors (dated by TCRdb to the late 2010s). Context from the whole study: In an earlier analysis of under 600 of the donors, around 300 Gb of sequence data and about 110 million unique TCR beta sequences from approximately 180 million T cells were reported. About 310 gigabases of sequencing data and 70 million to 100 million unique TCR sequences were included in an early release covering under 650 HLA-typed donors. The genetic ancestry cluster associated with self-reported Caucasian donors included over 65% of the 398 genotyped donors. The study aimed to test whether signatures of past pathogen exposure could be identified by cataloging public T cell receptors. The study used immunosequencing to profile the T cell repertoires of 600 to 850 subjects and linked those repertoires to cytomegalovirus serostatus. Besides the first cohort of 666 subjects, a separate validation cohort made up of 120 different subjects was used. High-throughput TCR immunosequencing, statistical association of individual TCRs with disease status, and machine learning were combined to predict cytomegalovirus infection status. To study patterns of TCR occurrence, a later analysis re-analyzed previously published TCR beta repertoires from hundreds of donors and added high-resolution HLA genotyping. In the later analysis, no new phenotypic data were used to find candidate immune exposures; instead, reliance was placed on TCR beta sequences and their occurrence across donors. In an earlier analysis of a few hundred of the donors, high-throughput TCR beta sequencing was used to judge whether each TCR beta V gene segment behaved as functional or pseudogenic. Alongside the repertoire data, information on donor age, sex, ethnicity and CMV serostatus was compiled. A later genetic analysis took genome-wide SNP genotypes for about 55% of the 666 donors and used that subset as a discovery cohort. Every discovery cohort repertoire had been produced on one sequencing platform. HLA typing covered class I and class II loci at four-digit resolution. The number of donors typed differed by locus, with about 629-640 for A, B, C, DRB1 and DQB1, roughly 520 for DQA1, some 570 for DPA1, and 472 for DPB1. Roughly five DR-DQ haplotypes were handled as single units for association and clustering because linkage in the cohort was strong. Among about 390 genotyped donors of the cohort, an average of around 240,000 unique TCR beta nucleotide sequences were sequenced per donor, about a sixth of them non-productive. The full study reports these points: The classifier was reported to diagnose cytomegalovirus status with high specificity and sensitivity in both the original and validation cohorts. In this cohort, only TCR beta chains were sequenced, and detectable features were limited by the absence of alpha or paired-chain data. While some public TCRs were present in many individuals, most TCR sequences turned up only very rarely across donors. An association between a missense DCLRE1C variant and V-gene and J-gene trimming of TCR beta chains was found in a later genetic analysis and replicated in an independent cohort. The authors suggested that the approach could potentially be extended to other disease states and immunological phenotypes. According to a later analysis, TCR association rates differed among HLA loci, with DRB1 alleles showing the most associated TCRs and HLA-C alleles showing the fewest. Most CMV-associated TCR beta chains appeared to be HLA-restricted in a later analysis, and the HLA associations seemed to be driven largely by CMV exposure. A further reported finding was that TCR beta sequences accurately predicted the HLA-A and HLA-B alleles for most subjects in the first cohort. Several of the top co-occurrence clusters appeared to be linked to parvovirus B19, influenza, CMV and Epstein-Barr virus, according to a later analysis. Because counts were too low, under 20 rarely observed V segments, including chromosome 9 orphons, were left out of the earlier analysis of approximately 580 of the donors. In a later analysis, HLA-associated TCR beta chains showed more clonal expansion and lower generation probabilities than non-associated chains that were equally common. A cluster of highly shared sequence variants was judged likely to be a technical artifact of the sequencing pipeline. Correlated functional status among segregating V segments might reflect linkage disequilibrium, but an unknown experimental factor could not be ruled out. Some IMGT-functional V segments, including TRBV6-2 and TRBV6-3, could not be told apart with the 87-base-pair reads, so those segments were excluded. In a later analysis, 15,000 to 20,000 TCR beta sequences were associated with specific HLA alleles at a false discovery rate of 0.05. In a later genetic analysis, fewer N-insertions in productive TCRs were reported among donors in an Asian-associated ancestry cluster than the approximately 710-donor mean. For the cohort, immune exposure information was limited to CMV serostatus. In an earlier analysis of some 500 of the donors, most TCR beta V segments were observed in productive rearrangements about 87% or about 30% of the time, broadly matching IMGT annotations. Because HLA typing was missing for some donors at each locus, association tests included only the typed subset. The study listed 150 to 200 TCR beta chains as associated with cytomegalovirus. Roughly uniform sequencing depth across donors was assumed in presence/absence analyses, although this assumption may not hold. Three of the identified cytomegalovirus-associated TCR beta chains were confirmed in vitro to be specific for cytomegalovirus antigens. Assigning TCR associations to individual alleles was difficult when HLA alleles, especially DR and DQ, strongly co-occurred.

Trimming takes 3 bases from V and 6 bases from J, and the germline ends sit 15 bases apart. The CDR3 measures 14 amino acids from cysteine to phenylalanine. Only CDR3 DNA is held: 42 bases, read in frame from base 1. The germline V gene specifies SGHDT as CDR1 and YYEEEE as CDR2. A note on this clone: The antigen this receptor binds is unknown. There are no base qualities to consult, and no much larger clone falls within one base.

The library was prepared using the immunoSEQ multiplex PCR assay. For the multiplex PCR, a mixture combining 60 forward primers for TCR Vbeta segments and 13 reverse primers for TCR Jbeta segments was used. Amplification of the CDR3 region of rearranged TCR beta genes was performed with a multiplex PCR assay on genomic DNA. On the Illumina HiSeq System, the amplified TCR beta libraries were sequenced as 87-base-pair reads. Concerning the study's data processing: A later analysis tallied around 82 million unique TCR beta chains across the roughly 610 repertoires, and some 10 million of those chains were shared by two or more donors. To remove PCR and sequencing errors, raw reads were error-corrected and collapsed into unique sequences using a nearest-neighbor algorithm that merged closely related sequences. CDR3 sequences were aligned to IMGT reference sequences to assign V, D and J gene segments. For a sequence to be retained, at least a six-nucleotide match to both a V gene segment and a J gene segment was required. Rearrangements were called productive when the CDR3 lacked stop codons and stayed in frame with V and J; all others were non-productive. CDR3 was defined according to IMGT convention as the region running from the second conserved V-encoded cysteine to the conserved J-encoded phenylalanine. The earlier analysis of 500 to 600 of the donors excluded sequences that lacked an unambiguous match to a single V gene segment. An earlier analysis of fewer than 750 of the donors classified V segments as functional when productive rearrangements were above 56.7% and as segregating when the standard deviation between donors was above 5%. A statistical classification framework was developed to diagnose cytomegalovirus status using the catalog of TCR beta chain sequences. In a later analysis, TCR nucleotide sequences were compared against IMGT/GENE-DB human TR gene sequences so that V and J genes could be assigned. In a later analysis, CDR3 sequences and most-parsimonious VDJ recombination scenarios were assigned using the TCRdist pipeline. A later analysis defined each TCR beta chain by its CDR3 amino acid sequence plus V-gene family, and excluded reads lacking a unique V-gene family. A later analysis removed 592 highly shared, low-generation-probability nucleotide sequences to deal with suspected cross-contamination and a sequencing artifact. A later analysis calculated a clonal expansion index for each public chain from normalized within-repertoire ranks of inferred template counts. A later analysis computed generation probabilities with a VDJ recombination model fitted to out-of-frame rearrangements, and checked the results against IGoR. A later analysis scored TCR-TCR, TCR-HLA and TCR-CMV co-occurrence with hypergeometric tests, applying a repertoire-size bias correction to TCR pairs. False discovery rates were estimated in a later analysis by permuting HLA or CMV assignments 20 times. In a later analysis, co-occurring TCRs were grouped using DBSCAN, and TCRdist sequence similarity was added for clustering within HLA-allele-positive subsets. Repertoires with fewer than 30,000 or more than 120,000 public chains were left out of co-occurrence clustering, as were several repertoires with anomalous nucleotide sharing. As stored in TCRdb, this immuneACCESS dataset retains in-frame rearrangements with V and J assigned. A fraction of the clones does not appear; measured against another copy, unresolved V genes explain less than half of the discrepancy, and the remainder lacks a known reason. V and J calls and clone size come straight from that table; D and trimming were deduced from the DNA. Here the sample has some 120,000 clones; around 10% occur a single time. Of the sample, around 3% falls within the top ten clones.

The cohort was made up of about 670 healthy bone marrow donors. At the time of sampling, every cohort member was nominally healthy, though immune exposures that went unrecorded were likely present. The donor tested CMV seronegative, placing the donor among the roughly 340 seronegative members of the cohort. A peripheral blood sample was collected from each donor, and TCR beta sequencing was performed on peripheral blood mononuclear cells. The Qiagen DNeasy Blood Extraction Kit was used to extract genomic DNA from the blood cell samples. The sample was PBMCs. The chain links TRBV5-6 with TRBJ1-1; TRBD1 might be the D gene, on 6 matching bases. The receptor was derived from a man aged 25-45 years in good health and CMV-seronegative. The CDR3 sequence is CASSYPLTGSEAFF. The DNA reads as follows: TGTGCCAGCAGCTATCCTTTGACAGGCTCTGAAGCTTTCTTT.